The T cell receptor beta chain described here comes from a study of CD8 T cells in ankylosing spondylitis. A word on this clonotype: Its antigen is not identified.

Study-wide results and limits: Blood from ankylosing spondylitis patients appeared to carry a characteristic roughly eight-variant TCR beta motif. Disease-linked clones displayed a CD8+ phenotype and appeared relatively rarely in peripheral blood.

5'-RACE, quantitative and with molecular barcodes, yielded the TCR beta libraries. TCRdb processed the 5' RACE reads anew with MiXCR; each CDR3 protein has one entry. In the table there are about 360,000 distinct CDR3 sequences, approximately 22% of which are singletons. Trimming stripped 7 bases from V and 4 bases from J, with 13 bases between. The CDR3 loop spans 14 amino acids. The V gene's germline CDR1 is SEHNR and CDR2 FQNEAQ (reference sequence). The sample comprised blood, either unsorted or a sorted T cell fraction (not recorded which). The sequence came from a male donor with ankylosing spondylitis or in good health (not recorded which). V and J are TRBV7-9 and TRBJ2-2; D perhaps matches TRBD2 (5 bases). CDR3 DNA sequence: TGTGCCAGCACACTCGGGGTAGCCACCGGGGAGCTGTTTTTT. This sequence encodes CASTLGVATGELFF.